Below, one TCR beta chain is given with its context. The sample is drawn from a study of blood T cell repertoires in COVID-19. Study summary: COVID-19 samples collected from the United States, Italy and Spain covered acute and convalescent phases. T cells, B-cell-depleted T cells, or PBMCs supplied cDNA or gDNA.

As originally analysed: Estimates of nucleated cell counts were drawn from the amplification of reference gene primers. The repertoire was sequenced with immunoSEQ multiplex PCR; TCRdb's copy has only in-frame clones and lacks some. That table furnishes V, J and clone size, whereas the DNA furnished D and trimming. The sample contains some 140,000 clones, 70% to 80% of which appear only once. CDR3 size: 15 residues. Germline CDR1 reads SEHNR; CDR2 reads FQNEAQ (reference sequence). With 5 bases clipped from V and 3 bases from J, the junction kept 6 bases outside the gene matches. The specimen was peripheral blood. The sequence derives from a human donor in a cohort sampled during active COVID-19. The chain has TRBV7-9 and TRBJ1-1; 10 nucleotides align to TRBD1. The CDR3 DNA follows: TGTGCCAGCAGCCCTGGGACAGGGGCCGACACTGAAGCTTTCTTT. It specifies CASSPGTGADTEAFF.